This T cell receptor (beta chain) appears in the sequencing data of a study of identical twins. Study-wide points: Researchers caution that invariant MAIT and iNKT cells could partly confound zero-insertion analyses. Twins shared beta out-of-frame sequences in excess, but this excess was weaker.

This clonotype has only a few counts. Its antigen is unknown. Unique molecular identifiers were present on the cDNA, and a universal primer site came from template switching. TCRdb used MiXCR to reprocess the 5' RACE reads, holding one entry per CDR3 protein. The repertoire holds around 1.7 million distinct CDR3 sequences, around 29% seen once, with about 0.27% in the top ten. Trimming removed 0 bases at V and 2 bases at J, with 8 bases between. CDR1 and CDR2 from the germline V gene are SGHTA and FQGNSA. The CDR3 contains 14 residues. Specimen: cord blood. The gene calls are TRBV7-2 and TRBJ2-7, with D uncertain. The TCR originated in a newborn girl in good health. The CDR3 region is CASSLAPVAYEQYF. The DNA of the CDR3 is TGTGCCAGCAGCTTAGCGCCGGTTGCCTACGAGCAGTACTTC.